These T cell receptor beta chains were read from a single sample in a study of CD8 T cells in ankylosing spondylitis. TCRdb reanalysed the 5' RACE reads using MiXCR and keeps one entry per CDR3 protein. The sample contains about 130,000 distinct CDR3 sequences, around 6.6% of which appear only once. Sequencing was performed on blood, either unsorted or a sorted T cell fraction (not recorded which). These receptors came from a female donor with ankylosing spondylitis or in good health (not recorded which). Both conserved end residues are part of each CDR3. A D gene is named only where the DNA matches it firmly. Clone size is stated in some rows and not others, as once, few, many or a class when expanded.

clone_size cdr3_length j_call v_call d_call cdr3_aa cdr3_nt
many 14 TRBJ1-2 TRBV9 - CASSGRRADYGYTF TGTGCCAGCAGCGGCCGTCGGGCCGACTATGGCTACACCTTC
many 14 TRBJ2-5 TRBV10-3 - CAISDLGYQETQYF TGTGCCATCAGCGATCTAGGCTACCAAGAGACCCAGTACTTC
many 14 TRBJ2-2 TRBV4-2 - CASGNGGNTGELFF TGTGCCAGCGGAAACGGGGGGAACACCGGGGAGCTGTTTTTT
many 14 TRBJ2-2 TRBV20-1 TRBD1 CSASSQGAFGELFF TGCAGTGCTAGTTCGCAGGGGGCTTTCGGGGAGCTGTTTTTT
many 15 TRBJ1-1 TRBV9 TRBD1 CASSVEPQGDTEAFF TGTGCCAGCAGCGTGGAACCACAGGGGGACACTGAAGCTTTCTTT
many 13 TRBJ1-1 TRBV7-2 - CASSRTSDTEAFF TGTGCCAGCAGCCGAACAAGCGACACTGAAGCTTTCTTT
- 16 TRBJ1-1 TRBV7-9 - CASSPTLTVMNTEAFF TGTGCCAGCAGCCCAACCCTGACAGTTATGAACACTGAAGCTTTCTTT
many 15 TRBJ2-1 TRBV7-7 - CASSLGVGSYNEQFF TGTGCTAGCAGCCTCGGGGTTGGTTCCTACAATGAGCAGTTCTTC
many 14 TRBJ1-5 TRBV19 TRBD1 CASSIDRGPQPQHF TGTGCCAGTAGTATCGACAGGGGCCCCCAGCCCCAGCATTTT
many 17 TRBJ1-1 TRBV4-1 - CASSQDADSSPNTEAFF TGCGCCAGCAGCCAAGACGCGGACTCTAGTCCGAACACTGAAGCTTTCTTT
- 13 TRBJ2-7 TRBV7-9 - CASSSVGAYEQYF TGTGCCAGCAGCTCGGTGGGGGCCTACGAGCAGTACTTC
many 17 TRBJ1-6 TRBV7-2 - CASSPTTLQGRGSPLHF TGTGCCAGCAGCCCCACGACCCTACAGGGACGGGGATCACCCCTCCACTTT
few 15 TRBJ2-7 TRBV9 TRBD1 CASSGIGQGAYEQYF TGTGCCAGCAGCGGGATCGGACAGGGTGCCTACGAGCAGTACTTC
many 15 TRBJ1-2 TRBV29-1 - CSVEERRPANYGYTF TGCAGCGTTGAAGAACGTCGGCCTGCTAACTATGGCTACACCTTC
many 14 TRBJ2-3 TRBV7-9 - CASSSTFLGDTQYF TGTGCCAGCAGCTCAACCTTTTTGGGAGATACGCAGTATTTT
many 12 TRBJ1-2 TRBV5-1 - CASSLGGYGYTF TGCGCCAGCAGCTTAGGTGGATATGGCTACACCTTC
many 13 TRBJ2-6 TRBV18 - CASSGPGANVLTF TGTGCCAGCTCTGGCCCTGGGGCCAACGTCCTGACTTTC
once 16 TRBJ2-1 TRBV10-3 TRBD2 CAVSESIAGEYNEQFF TGTGCCGTCAGTGAGTCAATAGCGGGGGAGTACAATGAGCAGTTCTTC
many 15 TRBJ2-3 TRBV6-1 - CASSPQGFGTDTQYF TGTGCCAGCAGTCCACAGGGCTTTGGCACAGATACGCAGTATTTT
many 13 TRBJ2-3 TRBV7-2 TRBD2 CASSSELAGAQYF TGTGCCAGCAGCTCGGAACTAGCGGGGGCGCAGTATTTT
- 14 TRBJ1-3 TRBV6-5 - CVSSFKGPGNTIYF TGTGTCAGCAGTTTTAAGGGGCCTGGAAACACCATATATTTT
many 14 TRBJ2-3 TRBV3-1 TRBD1 CASSQTGETDTQYF TGTGCCAGCAGCCAAACAGGGGAAACAGATACGCAGTATTTT
few 15 TRBJ1-4 TRBV15 TRBD1 CATSRPTGGGEKLFF TGTGCCACCAGCAGACCTACAGGGGGTGGTGAAAAACTGTTTTTT
many 13 TRBJ2-1 TRBV20-1 - CSARDRVLDEQFF TGCAGTGCTAGGGACCGAGTACTCGATGAGCAGTTCTTC
few 14 TRBJ1-2 TRBV18 - CASSVTSGHSGYTF TGTGCCAGCTCTGTTACCTCGGGACACTCTGGCTACACCTTC
many 15 TRBJ1-2 TRBV6-1 - CASSEGPTSGYGYTF TGTGCCAGCAGTGAAGGTCCGACGTCTGGCTATGGCTACACCTTC
many 13 TRBJ1-1 TRBV5-1 - CASSLVGATEAFF TGCGCCAGCAGCTTGGTAGGGGCCACTGAAGCTTTCTTT
many 17 TRBJ2-2 TRBV11-2 - CASRPGSQGRVTGELFF TGTGCCAGCAGGCCCGGGTCCCAGGGCCGAGTCACCGGGGAGCTGTTTTTT
many 16 TRBJ2-5 TRBV12-3/TRBV12-4 TRBD2 CASSLNSGGASETQYF TGTGCCAGCAGTTTAAATAGCGGGGGGGCCTCGGAGACCCAGTACTTC
few 16 TRBJ1-2 TRBV5-6 - CASSQDGTPANYGYTF TGTGCCAGCAGCCAGGACGGGACCCCAGCTAACTATGGCTACACCTTC
few 16 TRBJ2-7 TRBV21-1 - CASSVRTGTGSYEQYF TGTGCCAGCAGCGTACGGACCGGGACAGGCTCCTACGAGCAGTACTTC
many 17 TRBJ2-2 TRBV12-3/TRBV12-4 TRBD2 CASTPRGGMRWTGELFF TGTGCCAGCACCCCTCGGGGGGGGATGCGATGGACCGGGGAGCTGTTTTTT
few 13 TRBJ1-6 TRBV30 - CAWSRGWNSPLHF TGTGCCTGGAGTAGGGGGTGGAATTCACCCCTCCACTTT
many 14 TRBJ1-1 TRBV20-1 - CSATPDTMNTEAFF TGCAGTGCAACCCCGGACACGATGAACACTGAAGCTTTCTTT
many 14 TRBJ2-1 TRBV20-1 TRBD1 CSARALDRVDEQFF TGCAGTGCTAGAGCTTTGGACAGGGTTGATGAGCAGTTCTTC
few 17 TRBJ2-1 TRBV7-2 TRBD2 CASSLALGGGVNNEQFF TGTGCCAGCAGCTTAGCGCTCGGCGGGGGGGTCAACAATGAGCAGTTCTTC
many 17 TRBJ2-2 TRBV27 TRBD2 CASSGRLAGTYTGELFF TGTGCCAGCAGTGGGAGACTAGCGGGAACCTACACCGGGGAGCTGTTTTTT
- 12 TRBJ2-7 TRBV7-2 - CASSLALYEQHF TGTGCCAGCAGCTTAGCACTCTACGAGCAGCACTTC
many 14 TRBJ2-5 TRBV12-3/TRBV12-4 - CASFDSSVGETQYF TGTGCCAGTTTCGATAGCTCGGTTGGGGAGACCCAGTACTTC
many 15 TRBJ2-1 TRBV6-2/TRBV6-3 TRBD2 CASSLLAADYNEQFF TGTGCCAGCAGTTTGCTAGCGGCGGACTACAATGAGCAGTTCTTC
many 14 TRBJ2-2 TRBV25-1 TRBD1 CASSDGTGPGELFF TGTGCCAGCAGTGATGGGACAGGGCCCGGGGAGCTGTTTTTT
many 18 TRBJ2-5 TRBV20-1 - CSARDLNWAALNQETQYF TGCAGTGCTAGAGATCTTAACTGGGCGGCGTTGAACCAAGAGACCCAGTACTTC
many 13 TRBJ2-1 TRBV5-1 - CASSVPGLNEQFF TGCGCCAGCTCTGTGCCGGGGTTAAATGAGCAGTTCTTC
few 18 TRBJ2-1 TRBV11-2 TRBD2 CASSRGVAGGSSYNEQFF TGTGCCAGCAGTCGGGGGGTAGCGGGGGGATCCTCCTACAATGAGCAGTTCTTC
many 15 TRBJ2-7 TRBV28 TRBD2 CASSLQAGGSYEQYF TGTGCCAGCAGTCTACAAGCGGGGGGGTCCTACGAGCAGTACTTC
few 12 TRBJ1-1 TRBV7-9 - CASSFRRTEAFF TGTGCCAGCAGCTTTAGAAGGACTGAAGCTTTCTTT
many 15 TRBJ2-2 TRBV5-1 TRBD1 CASSLLTGVAGELFF TGCGCCAGCAGCTTACTAACAGGGGTTGCCGGGGAGCTGTTTTTT